The 24 T cell receptor beta chains presented below share a single source sample, sequenced in a study of CD8+ T cells in alopecia areata. Specified treatment: oral pan-JAK inhibitor, 5-10 mg twice daily. Alopecia areata patients provided lesional scalp punch biopsies and peripheral blood, both collected for the study. RNA was extracted and reverse transcribed into cDNA as the sequencing template. Sequenced by immunoSEQ multiplex PCR; TCRdb stores in-frame clones only, minus some. The sample carries about 13,000 clones, 55% to 80% recorded once. Sequencing was performed on skin, taken at week 4, from a patient treated with tofacitinib. These receptors were taken from a human donor with alopecia areata.

The rearrangement uses TRBV7-2 and TRBJ1-1, with D possibly being TRBD1 (5 bases). The ends were cut back, 4 bases at V and 7 bases at J, with 16 bases in the middle. The CDR3 totals 14 residues. Germline V lookup: CDR1 SGHTA, CDR2 FQGNSA. The CDR3 nucleotides read TGTGCCAGCAGCTCGGGGGTAGGTCGTAGTGAAGCTTTCTTT. Its translation is CASSSGVGRSEAFF.

The J gene is TRBJ1-2, the V gene TRBV29-1; 8 nucleotides match TRBD1. This CDR3 region has 12 residues. Trimming removed 7 bases from V and 3 bases from J; junction bases left unmatched: 4. Germline V gene sequence: CDR1 SQVTM, CDR2 ANQGSEA. Here the CDR3 DNA reads TGCAGCGCAGACAGGGGTGACTATGGCTACACCTTC. Residues: CSADRGDYGYTF.

This rearrangement joins TRBV30 to TRBJ2-5; D remains unclear. The tail of the sequence fits TRBJ2-7 better, so the J call may be wrong. The CDR3 consists of 14 residues. Germline values: CDR1 GTSNPN, CDR2 SVGIG (reference sequence). The CDR3 nucleotides read TGTGCCTGGAGTCGGTTGGCCGGGTATTACGAGCAGTACTTC. This codes for CAWSRLAGYYEQYF.

This clone was recorded a few times. The chain carries TRBV12-1 and TRBJ2-2. TRBV12-1 is labeled a pseudogene. The CDR3 spans 16 residues. For the CDR3, the DNA is TGTGCCAGCAGCTTTTTTTTACAGGGAGGTCCCGGGGAGCTGTTTTTT. This encodes CASSFFLQGGPGELFF.

This clone was seen a handful of times. The rearrangement joins TRBV10-3 to TRBJ2-7, with a weak D call TRBD2 (6 bases). This CDR3 has 15 amino acids. The V end was cut by 7 bases, the J end by 0 bases, with 16 bases between. Germline V gene lookup returns CDR1 ENHRY and CDR2 SYGVKD. The CDR3 reads CAINPGRDSSYEQYF. The CDR3 DNA sequence: TGTGCCATCAATCCAGGTCGGGACTCCTCCTACGAGCAGTACTTC.

This clone has a handful of counts. The rearrangement links TRBV29-1 to TRBJ1-5; D is unclear. The ends were cut back, 4 bases at V and 3 bases at J, with 13 bases in the middle. Germline loops: CDR1 SQVTM, CDR2 ANQGSEA. CDR3 size: 14 residues. The CDR3 loop reads CSVAAGHDNQPQHF. For the CDR3, the DNA is TGCAGCGTTGCGGCGGGTCATGACAATCAGCCCCAGCATTTT.

This clone has just one count. The CDR3 protein is CAISESERGSTDTQYF. CDR3 in DNA: TGTGCCATCAGTGAGTCGGAGCGGGGGAGCACAGATACGCAGTATTTT. The chain links TRBV10-3 to TRBJ2-3; 8 bases agree with TRBD2. There are 16 residues in the CDR3. The junction had 2 bases not matched to a gene; V was cut back by 0 bases and J by 0 bases. Germline V gives CDR1 ENHRY, CDR2 SYGVKD.

The gene calls are TRBV19 and TRBJ1-5; D is ambiguous. The CDR3 extends over 15 amino acids. Trimming removed 3 bases at V and 1 base at J, with 10 bases between. Germline V CDR1 and CDR2: LNHDA, SQIVND (reference sequence). CDR3 sequence reads: CASSISSASNQPQHF. For the CDR3, the DNA is TGTGCCAGTAGTATCTCGTCCGCAAGCAATCAGCCCCAGCATTTT.

V usage is TRBV25-1 and J usage is TRBJ1-1; D gene ambiguous. V was cut by 3 bases and J by 10 bases, with 12 bases left in between. The CDR3 loop spans 12 amino acids. Germline CDR1 MGHDK, CDR2 SYGVNS. The CDR3 DNA is TGTGCCAGCAGTGACAAACGGGGTTCAGCTTTCTTT. Its protein is CASSDKRGSAFF.

This rearrangement joins TRBV10-3 to TRBJ1-5; 8 nucleotides align to TRBD1. After removal of 3 bases from V and 5 bases from J, the junction contained 3 bases not matched to a gene. In germline, CDR1 is ENHRY, CDR2 SYGVKD. The CDR3 is 14 residues long. The CDR3 sequence: CAISDRGRDQPQHF. The CDR3 DNA sequence: TGTGCCATCAGTGACAGGGGGCGAGATCAGCCCCAGCATTTT.

The chain joins TRBV19 to TRBJ2-6, with D tentatively TRBD1 (6 bases). The germline gives CDR1 LNHDA, CDR2 SQIVND (reference sequence). Trimming removed 11 bases from V and 0 bases from J, with 11 bases in between. CDR3 size: 14 residues. In DNA form, the CDR3 reads TGTGCCGGCCGGGACAACTCTGGGGCCAACGTCCTGACTTTC. Translated, it gives CAGRDNSGANVLTF.

This chain links TRBV18 with TRBJ1-4; D gene uncertain. The CDR3 is 13 residues long. Trimming cost V 3 bases and J 4 bases, with 6 bases left between them. The germline V gene encodes CDR1 KGHSH and CDR2 LQKENI. The CDR3 loop reads CASSPGVNEKLFF. In nucleotides, the CDR3 is TGTGCCAGCTCACCGGGAGTTAATGAAAAACTGTTTTTT.

There are a few counts of this clone. The CDR3 spells CASTLEGRYNEQFF. The CDR3 nucleotides are TGTGCCAGCACCCTAGAGGGGCGCTACAATGAGCAGTTCTTC. This chain links TRBV7-2 with TRBJ2-1; D may match TRBD1 or TRBD2 (5 bases each). The V end was cut by 7 bases, the J end by 3 bases, with 13 bases between. CDR3 length: 14 residues. Germline V gene data show CDR1 as SGHTA and CDR2 as FQGNSA. The full variable domain, its missing parts supplied by reference TRBV7-2 and TRBJ2-1, is GAGVSQSPSNKVTEKGKDVELRCDPISGHTALYWYRQSLGQGLEFLIYFQGNSAPDKSGLPSDRFSAERTGGSVSTLTIQRTQQEDSAVYLCASTLEGRYNEQFFGPGTRLTVL.

This chain joins TRBV2 and TRBJ1-6; 7 positions agree with TRBD1. Germline V gives CDR1 SNHLY, CDR2 FYNNEI. The CDR3 sequence is 14 residues long. Unmatched junction bases numbered 12, after V lost 5 bases and J lost 14 bases. CDR3 in amino acids: CASSYYGQEGALHF. As DNA, the CDR3 is TGTGCCAGCAGTTACTATGGACAGGAGGGGGCCCTCCACTTT.

This CDR3 is CASSQGAIFYNEQFF. DNA for the CDR3: TGTGCCAGCAGCCAAGGGGCGATTTTCTACAATGAGCAGTTCTTC. The chain recombines TRBV14 with TRBJ2-1; D is unclear. Per germline, CDR1 SGHDN and CDR2 FVKESK. V lost 1 base, J lost 3 bases, and 10 bases lay in between. This CDR3 has 15 amino acids.

This chain links TRBV18 with TRBJ2-3; D uncertain. The CDR3 loop spans 13 amino acids. The germline gives CDR1 KGHSH, CDR2 LQKENI. V was trimmed by 4 bases and J by 6 bases, leaving 11 bases between them. This CDR3 is CASSLTTMDTQYF. CDR3 DNA sequence: TGTGCCAGCTCACTCACGACGATGGATACGCAGTATTTT.

This chain joins TRBV7-8 and TRBJ1-4; D is unclear. Germline V CDR1 and CDR2: SGHVS, FQNEAQ. Trimming cost V 1 base and J 6 bases, with 12 bases left between them. The length of the CDR3 is 15 residues. The CDR3 spells CASSLEARSDEKLFF. The CDR3 bases are TGTGCCAGCAGCTTAGAGGCCAGGTCGGATGAAAAACTGTTTTTT.

This chain connects TRBV5-1 to TRBJ2-2; D gene unclear. CDR1 is SGHRS, CDR2 YFSETQ, per germline. V lost 4 bases and J lost 5, with 24 bases in between. CDR3 length equals 18 residues. CDR3 bases: TGCGCCAGCAGCCCAGCTGGACCCCTTACTTCCGGAACCGGGGAGCTGTTTTTT. This translates into CASSPAGPLTSGTGELFF. Full variable domain (rest looked up from reference TRBV5-1 and TRBJ2-2): KAGVTQTPRYLIKTRGQQVTLSCSPISGHRSVSWYQQTPGQGLQFLFEYFSETQRNKGNFPGRFSGRQFSNSRSEMNVSTLELGDSALYLCASSPAGPLTSGTGELFFGEGSRLTVL.

The J gene is TRBJ1-1, the V gene TRBV4-3; the D gene is possibly TRBD1 (6 bases). V was shortened by 4 bases and J by 12 bases, with 30 bases between the two germline ends. Germline CDR1 and CDR2: LGHNA and YSLEER. The CDR3 spans 17 residues. For the CDR3, the DNA is TGCGCCAGCAGCCCCCCCATACTATTAGGGGGACCGCCAAAGCCTTTCTTT. Protein: CASSPPILLGGPPKPFF.

The V call is TRBV19, the J call TRBJ1-5; D remains ambiguous. CDR1 LNHDA and CDR2 SQIVND come from the germline V gene (reference sequence). The germline V and J ends were trimmed by 6 bases and 5 bases, with 17 bases remaining between them. CDR3 length: 15 residues. The CDR3 region has the DNA TGTGCCAGTAGGACCTACCGGGCCTTTGATCAGCCCCAGCATTTT. This encodes CASRTYRAFDQPQHF.

J is TRBJ2-7 and V is TRBV10-2; D might be TRBD1 (5 bases). The V and J ends lost 4 bases and 2 bases respectively, with 15 bases between them. This CDR3 has 15 residues. CDR1 and CDR2 from the germline V gene are WSHSY and SAAADI. CDR3: CASSVAAGLTYEQYF. The CDR3 coding sequence is TGCGCCAGCAGTGTAGCTGCAGGGCTTACCTACGAGCAGTACTTC.

V usage is TRBV30 and J usage is TRBJ2-1; TRBD2 matches 12 bases. CDR3 length: 15 residues. V was clipped by 7 bases and J by 9 bases; unmatched bases: 13. Germline CDR1 and CDR2: GTSNPN and SVGIG (reference sequence). The CDR3 here is CASTTSGGILGEQFF. The CDR3 DNA reads TGTGCCTCTACGACTAGCGGGGGTATTCTTGGTGAGCAGTTCTTC.

The J gene is TRBJ2-1, the V gene TRBV4-1, with 9 bases lining up with TRBD2. This CDR3 has 18 residues. The germline V gene has CDR1 MGHRA and CDR2 YSYEKL. J lost 8 bases, V lost 0 bases, and 14 bases had no gene match. Here the CDR3 DNA reads TGCGCCAGCAGCCAAGAAGGTCGGGCTAGCGGGGTGTCCGATGAGCAGTTCTTC. Translated, it gives CASSQEGRASGVSDEQFF.

The rearrangement joins TRBV9 to TRBJ2-5; 10 nucleotides line up with TRBD2. V gave up 4 bases and J gave up 5 bases; unmatched junction bases: 5. The CDR3 totals 14 residues. Germline V gene sequence: CDR1 SGDLS, CDR2 YYNGEE. The CDR3 reads CASSFSGGAETQYF. CDR3 DNA: TGTGCCAGCAGCTTCAGCGGGGGGGCGGAGACCCAGTACTTC.